Below are 8 T cell receptor beta chains sequenced from a single sample in a study of T cell clonotyping in hematopoietic cell transplantation. The assay was immunoSEQ multiplex PCR, and TCRdb's table has in-frame clones only and misses some. The sample carries more than 65,000 clones, approximately 94% recorded once. Material: peripheral blood mononuclear cells. Every receptor here comes from a man in his fifties in good health. Some clones in this sample may be carry-over from other donors' samples.

This clone appeared a few times. The V gene is TRBV7-2, the J gene TRBJ2-2, with 9 bases lining up with TRBD1. With V trimmed by 5 bases and J by 4 bases, 11 bases remained unmatched. The CDR3 runs 17 residues. Germline-derived CDR1 and CDR2 are SGHTA and FQGNSA. The CDR3 DNA is TGTGCCAGCAGCCCTTATCACAGGGGGCAGGGCACCGGGGAGCTGTTTTTT. Amino acids: CASSPYHRGQGTGELFF.

This clone was counted a single time. CDR3 region: CASSQDRLHEQYF. The CDR3 coding sequence is TGTGCCAGCAGCCAAGATCGCCTACACGAGCAGTACTTC. The rearrangement links TRBV14 to TRBJ2-7; D not resolved. In germline, CDR1 is SGHDN, CDR2 FVKESK. V was cut by 0 bases and J by 5 bases, with 8 bases left in between. The CDR3 is 13 amino acids. Combining the CDR3 with reference TRBV14 and TRBJ2-7 gives the whole variable domain EAGVTQFPSHSVIEKGQTVTLRCDPISGHDNLYWYRRVMGKEIKFLLHFVKESKQDESGMPNNRFLAERTGGTYSTLKVQPAELEDSGVYFCASSQDRLHEQYFGPGTRLTVT.

This sequence joins TRBV5-1 and TRBJ2-3, with D hard to call. V was clipped by 4 bases and J by 1 base, with 4 bases between them. The CDR3 contains 12 residues. Germline V gives CDR1 SGHRS, CDR2 YFSETQ. The DNA for the CDR3 is TGCGCCAGCAGCAGAGGCACAGATACGCAGTATTTT. Translated: CASSRGTDTQYF.

This clone was recorded only once. The chain combines TRBV2 with TRBJ2-2, with a tentative D call TRBD2 (6 bases). CDR1 SNHLY and CDR2 FYNNEI come from the germline V gene. CDR3 length equals 15 residues. Trimming pared 6 bases from V and 4 bases from J, leaving 15 bases between. This CDR3 reads CASSETRIGTGELFF. CDR3 sequence (DNA): TGTGCCAGCAGCGAGACTAGAATTGGCACCGGGGAGCTGTTTTTT.

V is TRBV4-3 and J is TRBJ2-6; a weak D match, TRBD1 (5 bases). The ends were cut back, 0 bases at V and 0 bases at J, with 18 bases in the middle. The germline CDR1 and CDR2 sequences are LGHNA and YSLEER. This CDR3 spans 20 amino acids. CDR3 loop: CASSQDLLAGLGSGANVLTF. The CDR3 DNA is TGCGCCAGCAGCCAAGATTTATTGGCAGGGCTTGGCTCTGGGGCCAACGTCCTGACTTTC.

This chain links TRBV6-5 with TRBJ2-2; D is unresolved. The germline CDR1 and CDR2 sequences are MNHEY and SVGAGI. V shed 10 bases and J shed 9 bases, with 9 bases lying between them. This CDR3 region has 10 residues. CDR3 region: CAIRRRELFF. CDR3 nucleotide sequence: TGTGCCATCCGACGGAGGGAGCTGTTTTTT.

The chain joins TRBV6-5 to TRBJ2-2, with TRBD2 identical over 12 bases. Germline lookup yields CDR1 MNHEY and CDR2 SVGAGI. Trimming removed 5 bases from V and 5 bases from J; junction bases left unmatched: 0. The CDR3 has 14 amino acids. The CDR3 sequence: CASSGLAGTGELFF. The CDR3 DNA follows: TGTGCCAGCAGTGGACTAGCGGGAACCGGGGAGCTGTTTTTT.

V and J are TRBV5-4 and TRBJ1-2, with TRBD1 matching 7 bases. Germline loops: CDR1 SGHNT, CDR2 YYREEE (reference sequence). The CDR3 covers 16 residues. With V trimmed by 4 bases and J by 0 bases, 9 bases remained unmatched. CDR3 DNA sequence: TGTGCCAGCAGCCCGGGACAGTATCCATCTAACTATGGCTACACCTTC. Encoded protein: CASSPGQYPSNYGYTF.